The entry below describes one T cell receptor (beta chain). Its antigen is undetermined. This CDR3 is built from 17 residues. Germline V gene data show CDR1 as LNHNV and CDR2 as YYDKDF (reference sequence). The cDNA of both the TCRalpha and TCRbeta chains was subjected to two nested PCRs of about 15 and 9 cycles. One entry per CDR3 protein, without DNA, is what TCRdb gives after re-calling the 5' RACE reads. Across under 200,000 distinct CDR3 sequences, the top ten clones capture 2.8% of the sample. The data were taken from a study of monozygotic twins with inflammatory bowel disease. Study observations and caveats: Whether twins were concordant or discordant made no difference to repertoire similarity, possibly from limited power. Sharing of clonotypes with others was lower in IBD patients than in healthy twins, and this was especially so with disease activity. Varying immunosuppressive regimens may have increased patient repertoire variability.

The V call is TRBV15, the J call TRBJ2-1; the TCRdb D gene call, TRBD2, has no DNA to confirm it. This clonotype originated in a human donor with ulcerative colitis or Crohn's disease, or a healthy co-twin of an affected twin (not recorded which). Source material: blood. This CDR3 is CATSRDFSGSHRNEQFF. The full variable domain, rest sourced from reference TRBV15 and TRBJ2-1, is DAMVIQNPRYQVTQFGKPVTLSCSQTLNHNVMYWYQQKSSQAPKLLFHYYDKDFNNEADTPDNFQSRRPNTSFCFLDIRSPGLGDTAMYLCATSRDFSGSHRNEQFFGPGTRLTVL.